This TCR beta chain derives from a study of response to subunit inactivated influenza vaccine. This CDR3 spans 15 amino acids. Germline V CDR1 and CDR2: SQVTM, ANQGSEA. The trim removed 6 bases at V and 3 bases at J, leaving 9 bases unmatched. TCRdb reprocessed the RT-PCR reads via MiXCR and lists one record per CDR3 protein. The repertoire includes about 530,000 distinct CDR3 sequences, approximately 13% of them detected once, and 13% sits in the top ten. This chain joins TRBV29-1 and TRBJ2-3, with TRBD2 matching 10 bases. The receptor's source is a man between 50 and 59 years old who received an inactivated influenza vaccine. The sequenced sample was PBMCs from blood, obtained roughly 48 days after vaccination. CDR3 protein: CSVHIVTSGTDTQYF. The CDR3 nucleotides read TGCAGCGTCCATATAGTGACTAGCGGGACAGATACGCAGTATTTT.